This is a list of T cell receptor beta chains from one sample in a study of CD8+CD57+ T cells in acquired aplastic anemia. TCRdb reprocessed the reads with MiXCR, giving one entry per CDR3 protein. The sample has approximately 150,000 distinct CDR3 sequences, 71% seen once. Sequenced material: sorted CD4+, CD8+, or CD8+CD57+ T cells (not recorded which) from PBMCs. The receptors derive from a human donor with aplastic anemia. Each CDR3 is given with its conserved first and last residue. A D gene is named only where the DNA matches it firmly. Clone size appears in some rows only: once, few, many, or a class for an expanded clone.

D gene: TRBD1; V gene: TRBV20-1; J gene: TRBJ2-7; clone size: -; CDR3 protein: CSARLLQGGDTYEQYF; CDR3 DNA: TGCAGTGCTCGCCTTTTACAGGGGGGTGACACCTACGAGCAGTACTTC
D gene: TRBD2; V gene: TRBV28; J gene: TRBJ2-1; clone size: once; CDR3 protein: CASSFGRILYNEQFF; CDR3 DNA: TGTGCCAGCAGTTTCGGGAGGATCCTCTACAATGAGCAGTTCTTC
D gene: TRBD2; V gene: TRBV14; J gene: TRBJ2-3; clone size: -; CDR3 protein: CASSQTRLATDTQYF; CDR3 DNA: TGTGCCAGCAGCCAAACGCGACTAGCAACAGATACGCAGTATTTT
D gene: -; V gene: TRBV5-1; J gene: TRBJ1-1; clone size: -; CDR3 protein: CASSPQGDTEAFF; CDR3 DNA: TGCGCCAGCAGCCCCCAGGGAGACACTGAAGCTTTCTTT
D gene: TRBD2; V gene: TRBV20-1; J gene: TRBJ2-5; clone size: -; CDR3 protein: CSARVGRVSSGRETQYF; CDR3 DNA: TGCAGTGCTAGAGTGGGTCGGGTGTCTAGCGGGAGGGAGACCCAGTACTTC
D gene: TRBD2; V gene: TRBV24-1; J gene: TRBJ2-3; clone size: once; CDR3 protein: CATSDRSGSTDTQYF; CDR3 DNA: TGTGCCACCAGTGACCGTAGCGGGAGCACAGATACGCAGTATTTT
D gene: -; V gene: TRBV7-7; J gene: TRBJ2-2; clone size: -; CDR3 protein: CASSPGRVVRTGELFF; CDR3 DNA: TGTGCTAGCAGCCCCGGACGGGTGGTCCGGACCGGGGAGCTGTTTTTT
D gene: -; V gene: TRBV5-1; J gene: TRBJ2-7; clone size: -; CDR3 protein: CASSLVADGAYEQYF; CDR3 DNA: TGCGCCAGCAGCTTGGTTGCAGATGGAGCCTACGAGCAGTACTTC
D gene: TRBD1; V gene: TRBV20-1; J gene: TRBJ1-2; clone size: -; CDR3 protein: CSARGTGGGYTF; CDR3 DNA: TGCAGTGCTAGAGGGACAGGGGGCGGCTACACCTTC
D gene: -; V gene: TRBV12-3/TRBV12-4; J gene: TRBJ1-1; clone size: -; CDR3 protein: CASSLEGLGTEAFF; CDR3 DNA: TGTGCCAGCAGCTTGGAGGGTTTAGGAACTGAAGCTTTCTTT
D gene: TRBD1; V gene: TRBV24-1; J gene: TRBJ2-5; clone size: -; CDR3 protein: CATSDPGQGLETQYF; CDR3 DNA: TGTGCCACCAGTGACCCAGGACAGGGGTTGGAGACCCAGTACTTC
D gene: -; V gene: TRBV7-9; J gene: TRBJ2-3; clone size: -; CDR3 protein: CASDGGGVGTDTQYF; CDR3 DNA: TGTGCCAGCGATGGGGGGGGCGTAGGCACAGATACGCAGTATTTT
D gene: TRBD2; V gene: TRBV5-4; J gene: TRBJ2-5; clone size: -; CDR3 protein: CASSSSSGSQETQYF; CDR3 DNA: TGTGCCAGCAGCTCCTCTAGCGGGAGTCAAGAGACCCAGTACTTC
D gene: -; V gene: TRBV12-3/TRBV12-4; J gene: TRBJ1-2; clone size: -; CDR3 protein: CASSLQVGVDYGYTF; CDR3 DNA: TGTGCCAGCAGTTTACAGGTCGGAGTAGACTATGGCTACACCTTC
D gene: -; V gene: TRBV4-1; J gene: TRBJ2-7; clone size: -; CDR3 protein: CASSQDREASYEQYF; CDR3 DNA: TGCGCCAGCAGCCAAGACCGCGAGGCCTCCTACGAGCAGTACTTC
D gene: -; V gene: TRBV20-1; J gene: TRBJ1-5; clone size: -; CDR3 protein: CSAEALAGRGRYGSNQPQHF; CDR3 DNA: TGCAGTGCCGAAGCCCTAGCGGGGCGGGGGCGGTACGGGAGCAATCAGCCCCAGCATTTT
D gene: TRBD2; V gene: TRBV7-9; J gene: TRBJ2-3; clone size: few; CDR3 protein: CATRTSDTDTQYF; CDR3 DNA: TGTGCCACCCGGACTAGCGACACAGATACGCAGTATTTT
D gene: TRBD1; V gene: TRBV2; J gene: TRBJ2-2; clone size: -; CDR3 protein: CASTRGTGLGELFF; CDR3 DNA: TGTGCCAGCACCCGAGGGACAGGATTGGGGGAGCTGTTTTTT
D gene: -; V gene: TRBV19; J gene: TRBJ1-5; clone size: few; CDR3 protein: CASSIGHNQPQHF; CDR3 DNA: TGTGCCAGTAGTATAGGCCACAATCAGCCCCAGCATTTT
D gene: -; V gene: TRBV25-1; J gene: TRBJ1-6; clone size: once; CDR3 protein: CASSPRAGSSYNSPLHF; CDR3 DNA: TGTGCCAGCAGTCCCCGAGCAGGGAGCTCCTATAATTCACCCCTCCACTTT
D gene: -; V gene: TRBV19; J gene: TRBJ1-5; clone size: once; CDR3 protein: CASSIVPYQPQHF; CDR3 DNA: TGTGCCAGTAGTATAGTTCCCTATCAGCCCCAGCATTTT